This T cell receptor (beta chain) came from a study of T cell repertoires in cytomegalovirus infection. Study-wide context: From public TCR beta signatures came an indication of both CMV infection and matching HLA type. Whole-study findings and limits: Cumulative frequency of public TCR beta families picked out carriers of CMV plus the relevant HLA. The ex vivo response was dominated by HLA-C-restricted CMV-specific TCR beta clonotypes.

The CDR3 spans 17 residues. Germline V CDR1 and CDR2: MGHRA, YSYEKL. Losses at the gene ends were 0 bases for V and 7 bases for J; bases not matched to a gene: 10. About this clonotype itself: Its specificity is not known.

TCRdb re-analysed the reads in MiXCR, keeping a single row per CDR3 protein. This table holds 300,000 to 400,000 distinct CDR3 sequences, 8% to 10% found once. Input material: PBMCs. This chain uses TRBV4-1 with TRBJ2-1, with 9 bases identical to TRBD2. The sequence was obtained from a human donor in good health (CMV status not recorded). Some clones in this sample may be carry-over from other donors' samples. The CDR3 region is CASSQDFRGGVRNEQFF. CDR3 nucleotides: TGCGCCAGCAGCCAAGACTTCCGCGGGGGGGTTAGGAATGAGCAGTTCTTC.